The 10 T cell receptor beta chains reported below all come from one sample, sequenced in a study of T cells after yellow fever vaccination. One entry per CDR3 protein, called by TCRdb with MiXCR from the 5' RACE reads. The sample includes 300,000 to 400,000 distinct CDR3 sequences, approximately 12% of them seen just once. The starting material was CD4+ T cells sorted from PBMCs, obtained 45 days after the yellow fever booster vaccination. All receptors derive from a man aged 18 to 30 who received the YFV17D yellow fever vaccine.

The chain recombines TRBV5-6 with TRBJ1-1; TRBD1 aligns across 8 bases. The V and J ends lost 4 bases and 7 bases, in that order; junction bases with no gene match: 12. From germline, CDR1 is SGHDT and CDR2 YYEEEE. The CDR3 is 15 amino acids. CDR3 DNA sequence: TGTGCCAGCAGCCGTCTGGACAGGGAGATTGTTGAAGCTTTCTTT. Its translation is CASSRLDREIVEAFF.

Only a few counts were recorded for this clonotype. The CDR3 bases are TGCGCCAGCAGCACGAGCGGGGACCAAGAGACCCAGTACTTC. This sequence encodes CASSTSGDQETQYF. The chain uses TRBV5-1 and TRBJ2-5; TRBD2 matches at 7 bases. The CDR3 sequence is 14 residues long. The ends lost 4 bases at V and 0 bases at J; junction bases unmatched: 3. The germline gives CDR1 SGHRS, CDR2 YFSETQ.

The chain couples TRBV7-6 to TRBJ2-3; TRBD1 agrees at 7 bases. The CDR3 has 12 residues. V was pared by 6 bases and J by 5 bases, with 2 bases of the junction left unmatched. Looked up from germline, CDR1 is SGHVS and CDR2 is FNYEAQ. This CDR3 reads CASSQGVDTQYF. CDR3 in DNA: TGTGCCAGCAGTCAGGGGGTAGATACGCAGTATTTT.

The chain couples TRBV29-1 to TRBJ1-2; D gene ambiguous. Trimming cost V 3 bases and J 5 bases, with 10 bases left between them. Germline V gene data show CDR1 as SQVTM and CDR2 as ANQGSEA. CDR3 length: 12 amino acids. This CDR3 is CSVDPETYGYTF. DNA of the CDR3: TGCAGCGTTGACCCCGAGACTTATGGCTACACCTTC.

J is TRBJ2-5 and V is TRBV29-1; D is uncertain. The germline CDR1 and CDR2 sequences are SQVTM and ANQGSEA. The germline V and J ends were trimmed by 4 bases and 4 bases, with 16 bases remaining between them. The length of the CDR3 is 14 residues. The CDR3 DNA follows: TGCAGCGTTGTTGAAGCCCTGGTTGGAGAGACCCAGTACTTC. Translation gives CSVVEALVGETQYF.

J is TRBJ2-4 and V is TRBV2, with unresolved D. Between the trimmed V and J ends, which lost 10 bases and 0 bases, there was a span of 10 bases. The germline V gene has CDR1 SNHLY and CDR2 FYNNEI. The CDR3 runs to 13 residues. CDR3 DNA sequence: TGTGCCATCACCGAGCTAGCCAAAAACATTCAGTACTTC. Translation gives CAITELAKNIQYF.

This clonotype was recorded a few times. J is TRBJ2-7 and V is TRBV3-1, with TRBD1 matching over 9 bases. The CDR3 length is 12 residues. V was clipped by 3 bases and J by 6 bases; unmatched bases: 0. CDR1 is LGHDT and CDR2 is YNNKEL in the germline V gene (reference sequence). This CDR3 is CASSQDRGEQYF. CDR3 nucleotide sequence: TGTGCCAGCAGCCAGGACAGGGGCGAGCAGTACTTC.

This clonotype was recorded at least ten times. The chain links TRBV28 to TRBJ2-5; D not certain. The CDR3 loop spans 10 amino acids. Germline V gene lookup returns CDR1 MDHEN and CDR2 SYDVKM. V lost 9 bases, J lost 4 bases, and 6 bases lay in between. The CDR3 DNA reads TGTGCCAGTGGCGCAGAGACCCAGTACTTC. It encodes CASGAETQYF.

This clonotype was recorded a few times. The CDR3 DNA follows: TGCAGTGCCCTTCCGGGGGGGGGGTCCTACGAGCAGTACGTC. Translated, it gives CSALPGGGSYEQYV. This chain uses TRBV20-1 with TRBJ2-7; 8 bases map to TRBD2. The CDR3 loop spans 14 amino acids. Trimming cost V 6 bases and J 1 base; bases outside gene matches: 8. Germline loops: CDR1 DFQATT, CDR2 SNEGSKA (reference sequence).

This clonotype was found a few times. The CDR3 sequence: CASSLNGGAPGELFF. Here the CDR3 DNA reads TGCGCCAGCAGCTTGAACGGGGGGGCCCCCGGGGAGCTGTTTTTT. The chain has TRBV5-1 and TRBJ2-2, with TRBD2 matching over 8 bases. The CDR3 loop spans 15 amino acids. Germline V gene lookup returns CDR1 SGHRS and CDR2 YFSETQ. J was trimmed by 6 bases and V by 1 base; bases with no gene match: 5. The variable domain in full, completed from reference TRBV5-1 and TRBJ2-2, reads KAGVTQTPRYLIKTRGQQVTLSCSPISGHRSVSWYQQTPGQGLQFLFEYFSETQRNKGNFPGRFSGRQFSNSRSEMNVSTLELGDSALYLCASSLNGGAPGELFFGEGSRLTVL.